Each of the 10 T cell receptor beta chains below was sequenced from the same sample in a study of regulatory T cells in long-lasting Graves disease. To make TCR beta libraries, researchers used iRepertoire HTBI primers and Arm-PCR of CDR3 regions. TCRdb recomputed calls from the multiplex PCR reads with MiXCR, one row per CDR3 protein. The repertoire holds 400,000 to 500,000 distinct CDR3 sequences, with around 17% as singletons. Described time point: newly diagnosed GD, antithyroid drugs for less than 3 months. PBMC-derived RNA was used for the TCR library. The data also belong to a second study, concerning T cells in Graves' hyperthyroidism and ophthalmopathy.

This specimen was peripheral blood mononuclear cells (PBMCs), taken at new diagnosis, from a patient treated with antithyroid drugs. Every receptor here comes from a woman in her late teens or twenties with Graves disease.

This clonotype was seen repeatedly, ten times or more. The CDR3, as DNA: TGTGCCACCAGCATCTTAGCGGGACCTAGCACAGATACGCAGTATTTT. Residues: CATSILAGPSTDTQYF. This chain links TRBV15 with TRBJ2-3; TRBD2 agrees at 8 bases. This CDR3 contains 16 residues. Looked up from germline, CDR1 is LNHNV and CDR2 is YYDKDF (reference sequence). V lost 4 bases, J lost 0 bases, and 6 bases stayed unmatched.

In regard to this clonotype: A much larger clone is a single base away; this may be a read error. The chain combines TRBV7-2 with TRBJ2-7, with D tentatively TRBD1 (5 bases). Germline loops: CDR1 SGHTA, CDR2 FQGNSA. The CDR3 loop spans 15 amino acids. Here the CDR3 reads CASSPTVVGAYGQYF. The DNA for the CDR3 is TGTGCCAGCAGCCCGACAGTCGTTGGAGCCTACGGGCAGTACTTC.

The genes are TRBV5-6 and TRBJ1-5; 9 bases agree with TRBD1. Trimming removed 3 bases from V and 3 bases from J; junction bases left unmatched: 13. The germline gives CDR1 SGHDT, CDR2 YYEEEE. The CDR3 sequence is 18 residues long. This CDR3 is CASSYNLGQGIANQPQHF. The CDR3 DNA follows: TGTGCCAGCAGCTACAACCTGGGACAGGGTATCGCCAATCAGCCCCAGCATTTT.

This clonotype was detected ten times or more. The rearrangement joins TRBV28 to TRBJ2-7; D is possibly TRBD2 (7 bases). This CDR3 has 14 residues. V was cut by 10 bases and J by 0 bases, with 16 bases left in between. Looked up from germline, CDR1 is MDHEN and CDR2 is SYDVKM. CDR3 sequence reads: CATLGGGSSYEQYF. The CDR3 DNA follows: TGTGCCACCTTAGGGGGGGGGAGCTCCTACGAGCAGTACTTC. Using reference TRBV28 and TRBJ2-7 for the parts outside the CDR3, the full variable domain is DVKVTQSSRYLVKRTGEKVFLECVQDMDHENMFWYRQDPGLGLRLIYFSYDVKMKEKGDIPEGYSVSREKKERFSLILESASTNQTSMYLCATLGGGSSYEQYFGPGTRLTVT.

V usage is TRBV5-4 and J usage is TRBJ2-7; the match to TRBD2 covers 10 bases. CDR1 is SGHNT, CDR2 YYREEE, per germline (reference sequence). The CDR3 has 15 amino acids. The J segment lost 6 bases and the V segment lost 2 bases, leaving 8 bases of the junction unmatched. CDR3 residues: CASSLRATSGTEQYF. In DNA form, the CDR3 reads TGTGCCAGCAGCTTAAGGGCAACTAGCGGGACCGAGCAGTACTTC.

At least ten counts were recorded for this clonotype. The gene calls are TRBV7-2 and TRBJ2-3, with D perhaps matching TRBD2 (6 bases). The CDR3 is made up of 15 amino acids. Germline V lookup: CDR1 SGHTA, CDR2 FQGNSA. The ends were cut back, 8 bases at V and 1 base at J, with 16 bases in the middle. The CDR3, as DNA: TGTGCCAGCTTCCTCGAAGGAGGGGGCACAGATACGCAGTATTTT. Its protein product is CASFLEGGGTDTQYF. Variable domain in full (rest from reference TRBV7-2 and TRBJ2-3): GAGVSQSPSNKVTEKGKDVELRCDPISGHTALYWYRQSLGQGLEFLIYFQGNSAPDKSGLPSDRFSAERTGGSVSTLTIQRTQQEDSAVYLCASFLEGGGTDTQYFGPGTRLTVL.

This clonotype occurred a few times. The rearrangement joins TRBV15 to TRBJ1-3; maybe TRBD1 (5 bases). Germline-derived CDR1 and CDR2 are LNHNV and YYDKDF (reference sequence). The ends were cut back, 1 base at V and 0 bases at J, with 10 bases in the middle. This CDR3 contains 16 residues. CDR3 nucleotides: TGTGCCACCAGCAGAGCCCGGACAAGCTCTGGAAACACCATATATTTT. It translates to CATSRARTSSGNTIYF.

The chain links TRBV4-1 to TRBJ1-2, with D possibly being TRBD1 (5 bases). The CDR3 extends over 17 amino acids. V lost 0 bases to trimming and J lost 3 bases, with 17 bases between them. Per germline, CDR1 MGHRA and CDR2 YSYEKL. In nucleotides, the CDR3 is TGCGCCAGCAGCCAAGAGAGGGACCCAGGGTCTGACTATGGCTACACCTTC. Protein sequence: CASSQERDPGSDYGYTF.

This clonotype was detected only a few times. This chain uses TRBV5-1 with TRBJ2-2; D possibly uses TRBD1 or TRBD2 (6 bases each). This CDR3 comprises 16 residues. Germline V lookup: CDR1 SGHRS, CDR2 YFSETQ. The V end lost 0 bases, the J end lost 5 bases, and 14 bases lay between the germline ends. The CDR3 region has the DNA TGCGCCAGCAGCTTGGAGGCGGGACAAAAAACCGGGGAGCTGTTTTTT. Residues: CASSLEAGQKTGELFF.

This clonotype has only a few counts. V is TRBV19 and J is TRBJ2-3, with unresolved D. This CDR3 is 12 amino acids long. V was shortened by 5 bases and J by 3 bases, with 6 bases between the two germline ends. Germline V CDR1 and CDR2: LNHDA, SQIVND (reference sequence). CDR3 sequence (DNA): TGTGCCAGTAGTCCGGATACAGATACGCAGTATTTT. Translation: CASSPDTDTQYF.